This TCR beta chain originates from a study of blood T cell repertoires in COVID-19. The CDR3 consists of 14 residues. This table comes from immunoSEQ multiplex PCR, and its TCRdb copy is limited to in-frame clones, with some not included. The sample lists 200,000 to 300,000 clones, roughly 81% occurring once. Input material: peripheral blood. The TCR was taken from a man aged 45-60 years with acute or convalescent COVID-19. V usage is TRBV21-1 and J usage is TRBJ2-7; the D call of TRBD1 is as the table states it, not checked on the DNA. TRBV21-1 has pseudogene status. CDR3 DNA sequence: TGTGCCAGCAGCAATAGGAACAGCTCCTACGAGCAGTACTTC. Translating gives CASSNRNSSYEQYF.